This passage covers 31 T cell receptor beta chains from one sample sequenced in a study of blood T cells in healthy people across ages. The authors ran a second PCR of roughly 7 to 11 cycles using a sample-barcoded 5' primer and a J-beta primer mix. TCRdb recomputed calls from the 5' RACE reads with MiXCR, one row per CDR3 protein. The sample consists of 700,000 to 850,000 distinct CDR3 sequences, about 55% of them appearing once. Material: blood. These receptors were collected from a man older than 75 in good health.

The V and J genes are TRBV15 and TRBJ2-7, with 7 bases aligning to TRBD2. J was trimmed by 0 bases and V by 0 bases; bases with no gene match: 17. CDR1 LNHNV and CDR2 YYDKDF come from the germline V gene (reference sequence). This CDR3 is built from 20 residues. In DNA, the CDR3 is TGTGCCACCAGCAGAGATCTCCGCGGGGGACCGTCGGGGGTCTCCTACGAGCAGTACTTC. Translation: CATSRDLRGGPSGVSYEQYF.

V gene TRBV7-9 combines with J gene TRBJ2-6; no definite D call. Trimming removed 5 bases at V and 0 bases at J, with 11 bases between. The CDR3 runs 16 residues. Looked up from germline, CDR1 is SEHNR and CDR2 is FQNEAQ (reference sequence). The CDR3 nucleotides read TGTGCCAGCAGCCTCTTCCGGATCTCTGGGGCCAACGTCCTGACTTTC. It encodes CASSLFRISGANVLTF.

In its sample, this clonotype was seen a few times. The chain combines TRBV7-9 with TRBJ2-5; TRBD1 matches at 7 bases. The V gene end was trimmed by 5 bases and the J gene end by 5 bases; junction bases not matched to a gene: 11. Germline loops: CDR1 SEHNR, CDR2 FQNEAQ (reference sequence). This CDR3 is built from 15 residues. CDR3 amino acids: CASSAGQAERETQYF. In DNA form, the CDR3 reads TGTGCCAGCAGCGCCGGACAGGCGGAGCGGGAGACCCAGTACTTC. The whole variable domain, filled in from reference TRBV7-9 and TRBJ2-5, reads DTGVSQNPRHKITKRGQNVTFRCDPISEHNRLYWYRQTLGQGPEFLTYFQNEAQLEKSRLLSDRFSAERPKGSFSTLEIQRTEQGDSAMYLCASSAGQAERETQYFGPGTRLLVL.

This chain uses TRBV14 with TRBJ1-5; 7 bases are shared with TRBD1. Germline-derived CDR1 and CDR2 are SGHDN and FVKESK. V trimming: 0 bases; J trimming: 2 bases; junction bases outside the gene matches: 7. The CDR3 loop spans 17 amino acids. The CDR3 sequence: CASSQEGEGGGNQPQHF. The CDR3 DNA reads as TGTGCCAGCAGCCAAGAAGGGGAAGGGGGCGGCAATCAGCCCCAGCATTTT.

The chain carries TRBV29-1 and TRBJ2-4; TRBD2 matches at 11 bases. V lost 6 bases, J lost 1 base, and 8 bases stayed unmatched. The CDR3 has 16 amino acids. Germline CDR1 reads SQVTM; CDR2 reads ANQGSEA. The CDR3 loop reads CSVSLAGGPAKNIQYF. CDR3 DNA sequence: TGCAGCGTCTCTTTAGCGGGAGGGCCTGCCAAAAACATTCAGTACTTC. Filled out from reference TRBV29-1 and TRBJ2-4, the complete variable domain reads SAVISQKPSRDICQRGTSLTIQCQVDSQVTMMFWYRQQPGQSLTLIATANQGSEATYESGFVIDKFPISRPNLTFSTLTVSNMSPEDSSIYLCSVSLAGGPAKNIQYFGAGTRLSVL.

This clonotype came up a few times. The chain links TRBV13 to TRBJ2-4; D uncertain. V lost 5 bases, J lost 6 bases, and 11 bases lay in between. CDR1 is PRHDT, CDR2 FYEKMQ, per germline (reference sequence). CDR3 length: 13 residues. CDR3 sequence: CASSLSPLNIQYF. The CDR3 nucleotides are TGTGCCAGCAGCCTTTCTCCCCTAAACATTCAGTACTTC.

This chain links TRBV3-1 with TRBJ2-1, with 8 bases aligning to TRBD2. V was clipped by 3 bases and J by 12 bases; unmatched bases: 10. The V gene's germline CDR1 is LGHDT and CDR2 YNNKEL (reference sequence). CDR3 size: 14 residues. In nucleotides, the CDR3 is TGTGCCAGCAGCCAGCCTGGGCCTAGCGGGCTGCAGTTCTTC. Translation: CASSQPGPSGLQFF.

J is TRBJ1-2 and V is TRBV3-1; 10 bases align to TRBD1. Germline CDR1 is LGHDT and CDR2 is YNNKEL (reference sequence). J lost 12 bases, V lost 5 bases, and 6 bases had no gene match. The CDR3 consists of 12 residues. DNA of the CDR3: TGTGCCAGCAGCGACGACAGGGGGCAGGACACCTTC. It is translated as CASSDDRGQDTF. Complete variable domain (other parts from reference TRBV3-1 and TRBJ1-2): DTAVSQTPKYLVTQMGNDKSIKCEQNLGHDTMYWYKQDSKKFLKIMFSYNNKELIINETVPNRFSPKSPDKAHLNLHINSLELGDSAVYFCASSDDRGQDTFGSGTRLTVV.

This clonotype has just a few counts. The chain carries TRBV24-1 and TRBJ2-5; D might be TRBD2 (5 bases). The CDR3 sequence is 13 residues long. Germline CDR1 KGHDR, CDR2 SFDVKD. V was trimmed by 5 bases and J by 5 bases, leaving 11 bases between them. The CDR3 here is CATSAGFRETQYF. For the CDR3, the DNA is TGTGCCACCAGTGCGGGGTTTCGGGAGACCCAGTACTTC.

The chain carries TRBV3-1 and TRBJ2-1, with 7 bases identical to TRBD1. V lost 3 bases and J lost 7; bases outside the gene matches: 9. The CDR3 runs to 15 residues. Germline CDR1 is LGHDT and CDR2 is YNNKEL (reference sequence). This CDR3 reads CASSHDRASGNEQFF. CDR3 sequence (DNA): TGTGCCAGCAGCCATGACAGGGCCTCGGGGAATGAGCAGTTCTTC.

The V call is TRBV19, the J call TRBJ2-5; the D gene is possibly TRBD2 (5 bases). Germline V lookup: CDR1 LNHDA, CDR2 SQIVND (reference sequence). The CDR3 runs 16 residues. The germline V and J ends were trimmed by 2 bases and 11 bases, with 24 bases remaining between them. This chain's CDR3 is CASSINGITSYNEQYF. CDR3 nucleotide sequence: TGTGCCAGTAGTATAAACGGGATCACCAGTTACAATGAGCAGTACTTC.

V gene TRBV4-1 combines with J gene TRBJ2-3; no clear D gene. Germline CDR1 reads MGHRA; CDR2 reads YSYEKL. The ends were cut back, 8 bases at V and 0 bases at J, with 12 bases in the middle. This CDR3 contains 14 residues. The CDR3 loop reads CASREESSTDTQYF. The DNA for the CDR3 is TGCGCCAGCCGAGAGGAAAGTAGCACAGATACGCAGTATTTT.

CDR3 residues: CASLLGAAGRIEAFF. CDR3 in DNA: TGTGCCAGTCTTTTGGGGGCCGCGGGCCGTATAGAAGCTTTCTTT. The chain recombines TRBV6-1 with TRBJ1-1; D is perhaps TRBD1 (6 bases). Germline CDR1 MNHNS, CDR2 SASEGT. Trimming removed 9 bases from V and 8 bases from J, with 25 bases in between. The CDR3 is 15 residues long.

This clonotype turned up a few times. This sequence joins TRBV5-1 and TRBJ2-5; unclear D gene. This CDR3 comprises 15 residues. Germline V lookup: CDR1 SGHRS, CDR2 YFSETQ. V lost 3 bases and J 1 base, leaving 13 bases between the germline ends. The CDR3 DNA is TGCGCCAGCAGCTCCAGAAGGGTAGGCCAAGAGACCCAGTACTTC. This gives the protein CASSSRRVGQETQYF. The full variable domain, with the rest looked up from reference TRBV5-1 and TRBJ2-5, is KAGVTQTPRYLIKTRGQQVTLSCSPISGHRSVSWYQQTPGQGLQFLFEYFSETQRNKGNFPGRFSGRQFSNSRSEMNVSTLELGDSALYLCASSSRRVGQETQYFGPGTRLLVL.

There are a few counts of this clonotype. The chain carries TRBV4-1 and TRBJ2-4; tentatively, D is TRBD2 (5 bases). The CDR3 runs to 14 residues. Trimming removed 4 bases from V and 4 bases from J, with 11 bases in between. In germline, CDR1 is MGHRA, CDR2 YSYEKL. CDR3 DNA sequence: TGCGCCAGCAGCCCCCGAACGGGGAAAAACATTCAGTACTTC. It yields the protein CASSPRTGKNIQYF.

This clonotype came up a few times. Written as DNA, the CDR3 is TGTGCCAGCAGTAGGGACAGGGATAGCACCGGGGAGCTGTTTTTT. It specifies CASSRDRDSTGELFF. The chain couples TRBV7-3 to TRBJ2-2; the match to TRBD1 covers 9 bases. Germline V gives CDR1 SGHTA, CDR2 FQGTGA. CDR3 length: 15 amino acids. The V segment lost 6 bases and the J segment 4 bases; nucleotides outside the gene matches: 6.

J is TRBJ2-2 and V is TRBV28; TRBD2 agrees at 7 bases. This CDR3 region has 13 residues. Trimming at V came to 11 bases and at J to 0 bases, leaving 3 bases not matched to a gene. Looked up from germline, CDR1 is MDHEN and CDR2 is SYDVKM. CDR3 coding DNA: TGTGCCTCGACTAGCCCGAACACCGGGGAGCTGTTTTTT. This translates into CASTSPNTGELFF.

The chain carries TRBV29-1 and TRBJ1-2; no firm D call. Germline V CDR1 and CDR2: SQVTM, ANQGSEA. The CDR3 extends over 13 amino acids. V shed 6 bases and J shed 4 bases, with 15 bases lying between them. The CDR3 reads CSVRAEIFYGYTF. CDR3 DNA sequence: TGCAGCGTAAGAGCGGAGATATTCTATGGCTACACCTTC.

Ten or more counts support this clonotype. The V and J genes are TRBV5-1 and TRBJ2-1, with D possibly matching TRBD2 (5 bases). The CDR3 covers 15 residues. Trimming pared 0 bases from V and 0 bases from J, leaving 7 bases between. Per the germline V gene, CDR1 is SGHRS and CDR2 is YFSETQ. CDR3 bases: TGCGCCAGCAGCTTGGAAGGGAGCTCCTACAATGAGCAGTTCTTC. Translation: CASSLEGSSYNEQFF.

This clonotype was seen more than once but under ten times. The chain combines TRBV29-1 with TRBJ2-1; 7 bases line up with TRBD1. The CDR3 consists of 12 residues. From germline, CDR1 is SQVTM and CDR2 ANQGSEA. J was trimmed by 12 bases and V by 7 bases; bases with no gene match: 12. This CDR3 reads CSGGQWSDVQFF. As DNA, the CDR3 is TGCAGCGGGGGACAGTGGAGTGATGTGCAGTTCTTC.

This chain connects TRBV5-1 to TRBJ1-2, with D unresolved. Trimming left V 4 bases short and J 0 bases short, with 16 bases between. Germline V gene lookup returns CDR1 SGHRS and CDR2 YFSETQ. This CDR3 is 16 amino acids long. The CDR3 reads CASSPEVDSANYGYTF. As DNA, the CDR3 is TGCGCCAGCAGCCCCGAAGTGGATTCTGCTAACTATGGCTACACCTTC.

DNA for the CDR3: TGTGCCAGCAGCCAAGCCCTCCAACTAGGAGTGGGCAATGAGCAGTTCTTC. It yields the protein CASSQALQLGVGNEQFF. The chain joins TRBV3-1 to TRBJ2-1; D possibly corresponds to TRBD2 (5 bases). The germline gives CDR1 LGHDT, CDR2 YNNKEL (reference sequence). The ends were cut back, 1 base at V and 6 bases at J, with 19 bases in the middle. The CDR3 runs to 17 residues.

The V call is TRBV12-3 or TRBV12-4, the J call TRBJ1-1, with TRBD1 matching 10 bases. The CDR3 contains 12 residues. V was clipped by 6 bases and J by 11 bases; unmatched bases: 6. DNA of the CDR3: TGTGCCAGCAGGTTCAGACAGGGGGCGGCTTTCTTT. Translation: CASRFRQGAAFF.

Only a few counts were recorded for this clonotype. CDR3 sequence: CASSLRLDTQYF. The CDR3 DNA follows: TGTGCCAGCAGCCTCAGGCTTGATACCCAGTACTTC. The rearrangement joins TRBV3-1 to TRBJ2-5; D not certain. The CDR3 is 12 amino acids. Germline lookup yields CDR1 LGHDT and CDR2 YNNKEL (reference sequence). Trimming removed 4 bases at V and 8 bases at J, with 11 bases between.

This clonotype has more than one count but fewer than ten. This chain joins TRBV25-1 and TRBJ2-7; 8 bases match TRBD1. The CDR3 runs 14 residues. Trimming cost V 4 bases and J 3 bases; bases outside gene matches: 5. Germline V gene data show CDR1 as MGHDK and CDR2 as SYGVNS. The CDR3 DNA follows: TGTGCCAGCAGTGTGGACAGGGTAGGCTACGAGCAGTACTTC. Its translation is CASSVDRVGYEQYF.

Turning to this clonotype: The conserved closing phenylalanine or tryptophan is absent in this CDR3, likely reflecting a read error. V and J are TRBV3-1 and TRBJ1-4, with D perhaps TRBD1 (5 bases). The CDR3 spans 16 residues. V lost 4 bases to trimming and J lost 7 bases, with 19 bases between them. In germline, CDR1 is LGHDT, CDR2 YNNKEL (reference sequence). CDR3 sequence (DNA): TGTGCCAGCAGCCCGCCAGGGTTGGGGTTAAGTGAAAAACTGTTTATT. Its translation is CASSPPGLGLSEKLFI.

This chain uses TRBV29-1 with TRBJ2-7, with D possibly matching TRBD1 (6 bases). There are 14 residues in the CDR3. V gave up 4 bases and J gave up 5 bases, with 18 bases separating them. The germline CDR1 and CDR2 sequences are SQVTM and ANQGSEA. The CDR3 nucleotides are TGCAGCGTTGCCCAAAGTAACAGGGTCCACGAGCAGTACTTC. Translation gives CSVAQSNRVHEQYF.

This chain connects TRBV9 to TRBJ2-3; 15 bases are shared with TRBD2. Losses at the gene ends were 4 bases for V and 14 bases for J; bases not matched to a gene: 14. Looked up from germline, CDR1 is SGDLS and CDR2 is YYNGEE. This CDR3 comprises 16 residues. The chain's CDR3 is CASSSGTSGRHRYAYF. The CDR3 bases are TGTGCCAGCAGCTCGGGGACTAGCGGGAGGCACAGATACGCGTATTTT.

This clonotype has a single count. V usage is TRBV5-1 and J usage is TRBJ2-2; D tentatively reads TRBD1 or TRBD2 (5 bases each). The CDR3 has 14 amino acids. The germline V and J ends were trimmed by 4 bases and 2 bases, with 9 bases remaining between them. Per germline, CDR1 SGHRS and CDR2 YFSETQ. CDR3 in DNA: TGCGCCAGCAGCCGGGACCATAACACCGGGGAGCTGTTTTTT. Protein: CASSRDHNTGELFF.

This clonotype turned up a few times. The CDR3 bases are TGTGCCAGCAGCGTAGCCCAGGGAACGAGGGGCTACACCTTC. Its translation: CASSVAQGTRGYTF. This chain connects TRBV9 to TRBJ1-2, with D perhaps matching TRBD1 (5 bases). Germline V gene data show CDR1 as SGDLS and CDR2 as YYNGEE. V was trimmed by 0 bases and J by 8 bases, leaving 14 bases between them. The CDR3 is 14 residues long.

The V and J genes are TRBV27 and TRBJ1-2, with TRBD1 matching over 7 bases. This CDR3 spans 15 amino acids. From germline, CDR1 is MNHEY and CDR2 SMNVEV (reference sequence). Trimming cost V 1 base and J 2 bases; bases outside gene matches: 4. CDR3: CASSLLGRGNYGYTF. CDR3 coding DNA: TGTGCCAGCAGTTTATTGGGCAGGGGGAACTATGGCTACACCTTC.